The sequence of this T cell receptor (beta chain) was determined in a study of cytomegalovirus exposure and HLA in healthy donors. In the PCR, 60 Vbeta and 13 Jbeta primers were used. Sequencing used immunoSEQ multiplex PCR; TCRdb keeps in-frame clones, though not all of them. Of approximately 120,000 clones listed, 83% are singletons. The sample taken for sequencing was PBMCs. This sequence originates from a woman aged 40 to 50 in good health and CMV-seropositive.

DNA of the CDR3: TGTGCCTGGATGACCCACAGGGCTGAAGCTTTCTTT. Its translation is CAWMTHRAEAFF. The chain couples TRBV30 to TRBJ1-1, with D possibly matching TRBD1 (6 bases). The CDR3 totals 12 residues. Germline CDR1 GTSNPN, CDR2 SVGIG (reference sequence). V was shortened by 4 bases and J by 6 bases, with 12 bases between the two germline ends.